This TCR beta chain stems from a study of CD8 T cells in ankylosing spondylitis. Overall study results and limits: Seemingly distinctive of ankylosing spondylitis blood was a TCR beta motif formed by eight highly homologous variants.

Germline CDR1 reads GTSNPN; CDR2 reads SVGIG (reference sequence). The V end was cut by 1 base, the J end by 6 bases, with 16 bases between. This CDR3 comprises 14 residues. This clonotype was found once. What it binds is unknown. TCRdb used MiXCR to reprocess the 5' RACE reads, holding one entry per CDR3 protein. Here the sample spans 300,000 to 350,000 distinct CDR3 sequences, roughly 15% being singletons. The sample was blood, either unsorted or a sorted T cell fraction (not recorded which). V and J are TRBV30 and TRBJ2-7; D may correspond to TRBD1 or TRBD2 (5 bases each). The sequence came from a male donor with ankylosing spondylitis or in good health (not recorded which). This CDR3 is CAWSDAPTGLEQYF. The DNA for the CDR3 is TGTGCCTGGAGTGACGCCCCGACGGGGCTCGAGCAGTACTTC.